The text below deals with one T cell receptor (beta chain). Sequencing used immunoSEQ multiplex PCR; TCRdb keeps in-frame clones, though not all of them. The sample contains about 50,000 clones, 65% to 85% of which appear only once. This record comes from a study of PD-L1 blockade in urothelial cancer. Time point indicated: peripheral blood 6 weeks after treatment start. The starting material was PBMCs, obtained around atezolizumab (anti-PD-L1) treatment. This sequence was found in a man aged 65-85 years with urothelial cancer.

CDR3 bases: TGTGCCAGCAGCTTAAAGCCGCCAGGGACAGGGGGCACAGATACGCAGTATTTT. Translated, it gives CASSLKPPGTGGTDTQYF. The chain couples TRBV11-2 to TRBJ2-3; 10 nucleotides agree with TRBD1. V was pared by 2 bases and J by 1 base, with 9 bases of the junction left unmatched. Germline CDR1 SGHAT, CDR2 FQNNGV. The CDR3 spans 18 residues.